This entry describes one T cell receptor (beta chain). Antigen unknown. Data came from immunoSEQ multiplex PCR; TCRdb stores just in-frame clones and leaves some out. The sample has roughly 42,000 clones, approximately 71% seen once. The source of about 1.9 micrograms of genomic DNA for TCR beta libraries was cryopreserved PBMCs. This record belongs to a study of cytotoxic CD8 clonotypes in ibrutinib-treated CLL. The wider study: Response sampling took place at median 12 months of treatment, range 6 to 36. Study-wide findings and caveats: Circulating CD8+ T-cell counts were tracked by baseline clonality, which exceeded that of age-matched healthy donors. Public clonotypes, found uncommonly, either contracted or stayed stable on treatment.

This specimen consisted of PBMCs, obtained at disease progression, from a patient treated with ibrutinib. This clonotype originated in a human donor with chronic lymphocytic leukemia.

The CDR3 loop reads CASRTLVRSAFFYGYTF. The CDR3 DNA follows: TGCGCCAGCAGAACCCTTGTTCGGTCAGCTTTTTTCTATGGCTACACCTTC. This sequence joins TRBV4-1 and TRBJ1-2; D unresolved. The CDR3 length is 17 residues. Trimming cost V 6 bases and J 4 bases, with 24 bases left between them. The germline gives CDR1 MGHRA, CDR2 YSYEKL.